Here is one T cell receptor (beta chain) with its context. The data stem from a study of blood T cell repertoires in COVID-19. Study information: Sites across the United States, Italy and Spain contributed samples from acute and convalescent COVID-19. PBMCs, B-cell-depleted T cells, or T cells provided the cDNA or gDNA that made up the material.

V gave up 7 bases and J gave up 4 bases; unmatched junction bases: 8. CDR1 MNHEY and CDR2 SVGEGT come from the germline V gene. The CDR3 length is 14 residues. As originally analysed: Amplification of reference gene primers was used by the study to estimate nucleated cell counts. Here immunoSEQ multiplex PCR was the method, and the copy in TCRdb shows in-frame clones only, minus some. D and trimming come from the DNA, and the V and J calls and clone size come from that table. The sample lists around 250,000 clones; roughly nine tenths were seen once. This chain uses TRBV6-2 or TRBV6-3 with TRBJ2-5, with 8 bases aligning to TRBD1. The source of this sequence is a man aged 55 to 70 with acute or convalescent COVID-19. The source material was peripheral blood. Here the CDR3 DNA reads TGTGCCAGCACCCCAAGGACAGGGCGAGAGACCCAGTACTTC. Amino acid sequence: CASTPRTGRETQYF.